The clone carrying this T cell receptor beta chain was picked up a small number of times. The data are from a study of blood T cell repertoires in COVID-19. Sequenced by immunoSEQ multiplex PCR; TCRdb stores in-frame clones only, minus some. The sample records 150,000 to 200,000 clones, roughly 91% being singletons. Trimming stripped 4 bases from V and 2 bases from J, with 10 bases between. CDR3 size: 14 residues. Germline V lookup: CDR1 LGHDT, CDR2 YNNKEL (reference sequence). Sequencing used peripheral blood. This sequence joins TRBV3-1 (or the pseudogene TRBV3-2) and TRBJ2-3; D is unclear. The source is a human donor in a cohort sampled during active COVID-19. CDR3 in amino acids: CASSPRHHTDTQYF. The CDR3 DNA reads TGTGCCAGCAGCCCCCGACACCACACAGATACGCAGTATTTT.